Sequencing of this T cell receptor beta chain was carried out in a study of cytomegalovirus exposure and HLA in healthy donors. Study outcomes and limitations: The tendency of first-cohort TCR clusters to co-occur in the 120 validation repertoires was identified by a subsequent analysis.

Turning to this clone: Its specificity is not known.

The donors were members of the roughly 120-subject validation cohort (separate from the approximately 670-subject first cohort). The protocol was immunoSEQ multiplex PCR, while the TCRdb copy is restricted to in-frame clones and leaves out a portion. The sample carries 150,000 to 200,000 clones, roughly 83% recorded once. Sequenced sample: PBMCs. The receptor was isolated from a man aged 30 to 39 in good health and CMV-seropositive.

The DNA for the CDR3 is TGTGCCTGGAGCATCGGGGGGGGGCGAGATACGCAGTATTTT. Residues: CAWSIGGGRDTQYF. The chain links TRBV30 to TRBJ2-3; TRBD2 aligns across 8 bases. Germline V gene data show CDR1 as GTSNPN and CDR2 as SVGIG (reference sequence). V shed 3 bases and J 5 bases; nucleotides not matched to a gene: 7. This CDR3 has 14 amino acids.